This section outlines one T cell receptor (beta chain) sequence together with its context. The antigen remains unidentified. The sample comes from a study of shared clonotypes between healthy human individuals. Study-level results: The genetic and exposure-history diversity represented was limited by few donors.

In germline, CDR1 is GTSNPN, CDR2 SVGIG (reference sequence). CDR3 length equals 13 residues. V was shortened by 4 bases and J by 1 base, with 10 bases between the two germline ends. The assay was immunoSEQ multiplex PCR, and TCRdb's table has in-frame clones only and misses some. The sample holds around 530,000 clones, roughly 79% seen once. This chain links TRBV30 with TRBJ1-1; D unclear. The sequencing input was PBMCs. The sequence came from a woman aged 35 to 49 in good health. Some clones in this sample may be carry-over from other donors' samples. CDR3 nucleotides: TGTGCCTGGAAGCAAGCGTGGAACACTGAAGCTTTCTTT. Protein: CAWKQAWNTEAFF. Based on the CDR3 plus reference TRBV30 and TRBJ1-1, the full variable domain is SQTIHQWPATLVQPVGSPLSLECTVEGTSNPNLYWYRQAAGRGLQLLFYSVGIGQISSEVPQNLSASRPQDRQFILSSKKLLLSDSGFYLCAWKQAWNTEAFFGQGTRLTVV.